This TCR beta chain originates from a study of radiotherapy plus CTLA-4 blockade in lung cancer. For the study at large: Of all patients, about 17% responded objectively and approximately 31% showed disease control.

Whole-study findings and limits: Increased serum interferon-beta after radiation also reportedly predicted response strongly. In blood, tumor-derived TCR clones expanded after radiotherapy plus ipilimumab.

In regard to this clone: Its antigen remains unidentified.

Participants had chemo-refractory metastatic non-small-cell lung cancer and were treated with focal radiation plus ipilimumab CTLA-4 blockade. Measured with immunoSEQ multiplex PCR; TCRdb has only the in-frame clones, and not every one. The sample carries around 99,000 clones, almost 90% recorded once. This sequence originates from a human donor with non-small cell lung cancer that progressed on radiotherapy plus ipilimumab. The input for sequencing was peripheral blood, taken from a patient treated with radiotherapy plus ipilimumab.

CDR3 sequence: CASTPLSVQETQYF. The CDR3, as DNA: TGTGCCAGCACCCCCCTCTCGGTCCAAGAGACCCAGTACTTC. The V and J genes are TRBV5-8 and TRBJ2-5; D ambiguous. The CDR3 length is 14 residues. Per the germline V gene, CDR1 is SGHTS and CDR2 is YDEGEE. V gave up 6 bases and J gave up 1 base, with 13 bases separating them.